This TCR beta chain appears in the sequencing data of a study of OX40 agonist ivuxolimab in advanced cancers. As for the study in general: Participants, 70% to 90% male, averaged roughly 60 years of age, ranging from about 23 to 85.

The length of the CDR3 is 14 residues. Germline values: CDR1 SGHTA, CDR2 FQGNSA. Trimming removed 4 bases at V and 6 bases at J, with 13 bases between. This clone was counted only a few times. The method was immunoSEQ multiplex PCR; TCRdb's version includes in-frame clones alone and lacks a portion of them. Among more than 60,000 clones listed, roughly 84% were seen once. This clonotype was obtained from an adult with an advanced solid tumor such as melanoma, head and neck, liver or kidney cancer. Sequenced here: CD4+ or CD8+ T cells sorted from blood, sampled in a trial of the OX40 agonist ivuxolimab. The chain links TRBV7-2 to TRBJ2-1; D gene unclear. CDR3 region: CASSSYSTSNEQFF. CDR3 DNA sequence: TGTGCCAGCAGCTCTTACAGTACATCCAATGAGCAGTTCTTC.